This TCR beta chain appears in the sequencing data of a study of regulatory T cells in long-lasting Graves disease. Germline CDR1 reads SGHAT; CDR2 reads FQNNGV. This CDR3 spans 18 amino acids. The V segment lost 1 base and the J segment 3 bases; nucleotides outside the gene matches: 14. This sample's time point: persistent/refractory GD, antithyroid drugs over 5 years with positive TRAb. RNA isolated from PBMCs was used to make the TCR library. Construction of the TCR beta libraries employed iRepertoire HTBI primers in conjunction with Arm-PCR of CDR3 regions. TCRdb reprocessed the multiplex PCR reads via MiXCR and lists one record per CDR3 protein. The sample holds approximately 690,000 distinct CDR3 sequences, about 32% seen once.

The chain links TRBV11-2 to TRBJ2-7, with 8 bases lining up with TRBD2. The source is a female donor with Graves disease. This sample comprised peripheral blood mononuclear cells (PBMCs), obtained when the disease was refractory, from a patient treated with antithyroid drugs. CDR3 loop: CASSLALAGTRAFYEQYF. CDR3 nucleotide sequence: TGTGCCAGCAGCTTAGCCCTTGCGGGGACTAGAGCATTCTACGAGCAGTACTTC.